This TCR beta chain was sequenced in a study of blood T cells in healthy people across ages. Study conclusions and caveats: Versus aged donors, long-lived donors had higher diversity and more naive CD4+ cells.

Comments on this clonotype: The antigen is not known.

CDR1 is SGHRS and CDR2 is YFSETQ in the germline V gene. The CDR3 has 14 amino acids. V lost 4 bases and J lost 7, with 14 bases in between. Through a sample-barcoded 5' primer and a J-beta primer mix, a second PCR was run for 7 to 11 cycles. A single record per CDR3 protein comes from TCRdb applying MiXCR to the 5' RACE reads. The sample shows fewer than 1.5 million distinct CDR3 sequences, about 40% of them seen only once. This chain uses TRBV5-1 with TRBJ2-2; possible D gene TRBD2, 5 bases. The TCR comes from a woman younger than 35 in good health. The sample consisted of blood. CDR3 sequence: CASSARAADGELFF. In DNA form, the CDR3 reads TGCGCCAGCAGCGCACGAGCGGCCGACGGGGAGCTGTTTTTT.